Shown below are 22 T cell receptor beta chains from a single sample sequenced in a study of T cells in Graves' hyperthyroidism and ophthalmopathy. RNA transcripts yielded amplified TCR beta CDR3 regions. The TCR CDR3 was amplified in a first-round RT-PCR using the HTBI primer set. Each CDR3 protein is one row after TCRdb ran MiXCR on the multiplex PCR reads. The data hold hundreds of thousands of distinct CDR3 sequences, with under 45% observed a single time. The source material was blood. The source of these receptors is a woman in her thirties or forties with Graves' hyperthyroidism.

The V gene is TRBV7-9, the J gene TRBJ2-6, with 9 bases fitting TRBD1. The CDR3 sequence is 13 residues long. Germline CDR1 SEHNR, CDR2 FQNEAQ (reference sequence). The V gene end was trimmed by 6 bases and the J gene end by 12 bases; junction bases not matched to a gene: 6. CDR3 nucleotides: TGTGCCAGCAGTTTGACAGGGGGGAGCGTCCTGACTTTC. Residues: CASSLTGGSVLTF.

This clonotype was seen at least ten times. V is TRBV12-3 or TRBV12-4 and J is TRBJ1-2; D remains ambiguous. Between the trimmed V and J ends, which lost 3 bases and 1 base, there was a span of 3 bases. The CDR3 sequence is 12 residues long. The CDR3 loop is CASSLSNYGYTF. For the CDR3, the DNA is TGTGCCAGCAGTTTGAGTAACTATGGCTACACCTTC.

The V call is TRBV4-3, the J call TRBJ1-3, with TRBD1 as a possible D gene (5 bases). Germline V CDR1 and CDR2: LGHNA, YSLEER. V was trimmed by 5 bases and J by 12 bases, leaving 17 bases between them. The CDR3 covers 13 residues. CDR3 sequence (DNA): TGCGCCAGCAGCTTGACAGCGACCGAGGGCATATATTTT. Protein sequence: CASSLTATEGIYF.

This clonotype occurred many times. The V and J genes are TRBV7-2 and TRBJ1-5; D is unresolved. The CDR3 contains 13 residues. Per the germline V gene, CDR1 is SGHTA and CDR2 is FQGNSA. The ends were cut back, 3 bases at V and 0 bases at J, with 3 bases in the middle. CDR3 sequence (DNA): TGTGCCAGCAGCTTTGATAGCAATCAGCCCCAGCATTTT. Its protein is CASSFDSNQPQHF.

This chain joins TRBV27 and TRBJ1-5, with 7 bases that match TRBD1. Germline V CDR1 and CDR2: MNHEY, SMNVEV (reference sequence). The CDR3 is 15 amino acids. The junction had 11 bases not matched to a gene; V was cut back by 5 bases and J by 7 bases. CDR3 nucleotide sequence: TGTGCCAGCAGTCCCGGCTTAGGGGGCTCCCAGCCCCAGCATTTT. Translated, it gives CASSPGLGGSQPQHF.

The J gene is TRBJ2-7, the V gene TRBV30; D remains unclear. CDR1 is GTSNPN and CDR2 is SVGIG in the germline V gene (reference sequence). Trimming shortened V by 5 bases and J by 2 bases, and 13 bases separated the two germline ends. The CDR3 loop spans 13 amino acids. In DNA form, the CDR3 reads TGTGCCTGGTGGAGAACTTCCACCTACGAGCAGTACTTC. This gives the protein CAWWRTSTYEQYF.

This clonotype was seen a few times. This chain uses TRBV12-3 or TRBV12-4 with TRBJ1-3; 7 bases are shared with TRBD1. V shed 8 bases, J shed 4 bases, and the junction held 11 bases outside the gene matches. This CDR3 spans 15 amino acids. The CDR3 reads CASRRTGVGGNTIYF. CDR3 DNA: TGTGCCAGCCGACGAACAGGGGTCGGGGGAAACACCATATATTTT.

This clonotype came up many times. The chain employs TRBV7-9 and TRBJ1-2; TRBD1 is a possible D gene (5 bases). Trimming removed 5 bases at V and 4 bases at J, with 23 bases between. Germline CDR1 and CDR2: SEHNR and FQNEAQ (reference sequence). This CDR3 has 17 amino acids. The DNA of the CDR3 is TGTGCCAGCAGCGAACTAGACAGAGGTACCTCCGCCTATGGCTACACCTTC. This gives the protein CASSELDRGTSAYGYTF.

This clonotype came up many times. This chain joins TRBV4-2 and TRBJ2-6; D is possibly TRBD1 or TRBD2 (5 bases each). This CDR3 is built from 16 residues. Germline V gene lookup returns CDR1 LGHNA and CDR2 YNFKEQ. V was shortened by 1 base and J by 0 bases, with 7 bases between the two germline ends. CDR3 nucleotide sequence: TGTGCCAGCAGCCAAGCTGGGGGCTCTGGGGCCAACGTCCTGACTTTC. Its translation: CASSQAGGSGANVLTF.

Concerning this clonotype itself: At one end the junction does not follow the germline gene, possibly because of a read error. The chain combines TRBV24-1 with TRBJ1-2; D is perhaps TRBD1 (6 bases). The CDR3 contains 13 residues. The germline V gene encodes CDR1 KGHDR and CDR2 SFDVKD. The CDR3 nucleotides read TGTGCCACCAGTGTTGGGGGCGCCTATGGCTACACCTTT. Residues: CATSVGGAYGYTF.

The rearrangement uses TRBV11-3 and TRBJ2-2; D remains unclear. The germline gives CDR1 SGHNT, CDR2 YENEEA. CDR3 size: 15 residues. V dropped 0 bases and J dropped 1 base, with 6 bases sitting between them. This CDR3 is CASSLDGENTGELFF. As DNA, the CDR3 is TGTGCCAGCAGCTTAGATGGGGAGAACACCGGGGAGCTGTTTTTT.

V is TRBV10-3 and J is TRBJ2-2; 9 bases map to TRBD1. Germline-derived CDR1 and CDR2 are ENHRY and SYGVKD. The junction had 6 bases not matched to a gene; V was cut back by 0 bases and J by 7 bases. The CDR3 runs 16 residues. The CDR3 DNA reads TGTGCCATCAGTGAGTCAGGGGGGGACAGGGACGGGGAGCTGTTTTTT. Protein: CAISESGGDRDGELFF.

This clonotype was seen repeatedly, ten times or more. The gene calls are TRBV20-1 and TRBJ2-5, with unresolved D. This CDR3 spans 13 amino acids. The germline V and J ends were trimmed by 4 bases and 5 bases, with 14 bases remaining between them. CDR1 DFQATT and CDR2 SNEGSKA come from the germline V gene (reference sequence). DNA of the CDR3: TGCAGTGCTAAGCGCGAAGGCTGGGAGACCCAGTACTTC. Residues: CSAKREGWETQYF.

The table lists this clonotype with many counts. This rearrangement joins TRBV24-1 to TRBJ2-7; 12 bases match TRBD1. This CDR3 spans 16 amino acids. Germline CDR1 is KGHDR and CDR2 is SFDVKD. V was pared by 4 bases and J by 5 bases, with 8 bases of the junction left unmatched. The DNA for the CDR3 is TGTGCCACCAGTGAGCCAGGGGGACAGGGGGCGGACGAGCAGTACTTC. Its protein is CATSEPGGQGADEQYF.

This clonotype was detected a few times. CDR3: CASSLAMGDTEAFF. For the CDR3, the DNA is TGTGCCAGCAGCTTGGCAATGGGAGACACTGAAGCTTTCTTT. This sequence joins TRBV5-5 and TRBJ1-1; D is unresolved. The CDR3 has 14 residues. Trimming took 0 bases from V and 3 from J, leaving 9 bases between them. The V gene's germline CDR1 is SGHKS and CDR2 YYEKEE (reference sequence).

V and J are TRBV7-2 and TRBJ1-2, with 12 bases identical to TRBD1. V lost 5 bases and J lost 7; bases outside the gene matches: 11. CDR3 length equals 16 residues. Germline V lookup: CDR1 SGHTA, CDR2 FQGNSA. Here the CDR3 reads CASSTRSGTGGGGYTF. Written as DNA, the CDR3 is TGTGCCAGCAGCACACGCTCCGGGACAGGGGGCGGTGGCTACACCTTC. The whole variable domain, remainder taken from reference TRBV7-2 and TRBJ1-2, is GAGVSQSPSNKVTEKGKDVELRCDPISGHTALYWYRQSLGQGLEFLIYFQGNSAPDKSGLPSDRFSAERTGGSVSTLTIQRTQQEDSAVYLCASSTRSGTGGGGYTFGSGTRLTVV.

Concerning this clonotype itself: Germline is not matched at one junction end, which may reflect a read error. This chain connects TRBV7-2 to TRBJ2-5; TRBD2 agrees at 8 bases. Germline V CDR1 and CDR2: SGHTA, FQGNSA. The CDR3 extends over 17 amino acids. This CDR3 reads CASSPAASGGAQETQYF. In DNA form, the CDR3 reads TGCGCCAGCAGCCCCGCCGCGAGCGGGGGAGCCCAAGAGACCCAGTACTTC.

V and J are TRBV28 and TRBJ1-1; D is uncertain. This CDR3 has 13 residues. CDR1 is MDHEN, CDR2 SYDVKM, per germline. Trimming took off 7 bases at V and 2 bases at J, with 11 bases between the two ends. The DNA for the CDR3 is TGTGCCAGCACCCGACCTAGAAACACTGAAGCTTTCTTT. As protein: CASTRPRNTEAFF.

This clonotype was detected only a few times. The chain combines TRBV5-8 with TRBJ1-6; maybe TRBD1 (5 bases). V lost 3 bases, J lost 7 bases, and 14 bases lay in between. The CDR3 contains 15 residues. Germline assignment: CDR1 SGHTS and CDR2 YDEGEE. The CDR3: CASSSPSGPNSPLHF. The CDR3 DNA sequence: TGTGCCAGCAGCTCTCCATCGGGGCCCAATTCACCCCTCCACTTT.

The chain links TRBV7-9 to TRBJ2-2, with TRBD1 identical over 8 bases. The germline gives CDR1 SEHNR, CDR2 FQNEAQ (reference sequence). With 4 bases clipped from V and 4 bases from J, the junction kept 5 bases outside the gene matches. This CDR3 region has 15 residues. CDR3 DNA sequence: TGTGCCAGCAGCTCCGACAGGGGACCCACCGGGGAGCTGTTTTTT. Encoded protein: CASSSDRGPTGELFF.

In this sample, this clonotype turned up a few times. CDR3 residues: CASSQDLTGGTETQYF. The CDR3, as DNA: TGTGCCAGCAGCCAAGATCTGACAGGGGGGACAGAGACCCAGTACTTC. The V gene is TRBV4-2, the J gene TRBJ2-5, with 9 bases lining up with TRBD1. Germline V CDR1 and CDR2: LGHNA, YNFKEQ. The length of the CDR3 is 16 residues. The V and J ends lost 0 bases and 4 bases, in that order; junction bases with no gene match: 6.

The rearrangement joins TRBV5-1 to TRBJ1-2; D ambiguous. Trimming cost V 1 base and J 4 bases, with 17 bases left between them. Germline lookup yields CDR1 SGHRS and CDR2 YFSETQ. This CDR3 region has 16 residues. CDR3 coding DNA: TGCGCCAGCAGCTTGTCGGAATTGAACCGGGTCTATGGCTACACCTTC. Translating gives CASSLSELNRVYGYTF.